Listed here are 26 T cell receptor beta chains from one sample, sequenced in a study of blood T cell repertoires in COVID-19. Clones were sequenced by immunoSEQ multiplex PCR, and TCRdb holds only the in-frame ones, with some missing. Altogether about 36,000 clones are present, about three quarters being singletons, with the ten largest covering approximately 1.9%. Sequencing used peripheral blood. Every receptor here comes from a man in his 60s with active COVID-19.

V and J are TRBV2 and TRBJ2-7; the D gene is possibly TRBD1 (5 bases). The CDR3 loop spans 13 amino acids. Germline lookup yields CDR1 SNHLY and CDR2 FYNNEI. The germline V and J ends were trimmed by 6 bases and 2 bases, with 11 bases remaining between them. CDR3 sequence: CASRLDSTYEQYF. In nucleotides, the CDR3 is TGTGCCAGCAGGTTAGACAGCACCTACGAGCAGTACTTC. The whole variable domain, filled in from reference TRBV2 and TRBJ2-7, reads EPEVTQTPSHQVTQMGQEVILRCVPISNHLYFYWYRQILGQKVEFLVSFYNNEISEKSEIFDDQFSVERPDGSNFTLKIRSTKLEDSAMYFCASRLDSTYEQYFGPGTRLTVT.

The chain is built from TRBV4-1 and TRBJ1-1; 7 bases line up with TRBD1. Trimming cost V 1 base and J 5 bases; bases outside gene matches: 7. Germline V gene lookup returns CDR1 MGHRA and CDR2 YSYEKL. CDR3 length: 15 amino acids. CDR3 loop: CASSQGVTGKTEAFF. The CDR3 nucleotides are TGCGCCAGCAGCCAAGGTGTGACAGGGAAAACTGAAGCTTTCTTT.

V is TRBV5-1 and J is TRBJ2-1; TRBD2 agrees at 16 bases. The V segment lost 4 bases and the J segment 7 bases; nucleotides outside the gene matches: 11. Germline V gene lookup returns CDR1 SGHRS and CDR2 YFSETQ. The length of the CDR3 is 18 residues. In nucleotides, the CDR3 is TGCGCCAGCAGCGTGGGACTAGCGGGGGGGCCTCCGTTGAATGAGCAGTTCTTC. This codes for CASSVGLAGGPPLNEQFF. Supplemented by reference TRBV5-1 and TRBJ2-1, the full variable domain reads KAGVTQTPRYLIKTRGQQVTLSCSPISGHRSVSWYQQTPGQGLQFLFEYFSETQRNKGNFPGRFSGRQFSNSRSEMNVSTLELGDSALYLCASSVGLAGGPPLNEQFFGPGTRLTVL.

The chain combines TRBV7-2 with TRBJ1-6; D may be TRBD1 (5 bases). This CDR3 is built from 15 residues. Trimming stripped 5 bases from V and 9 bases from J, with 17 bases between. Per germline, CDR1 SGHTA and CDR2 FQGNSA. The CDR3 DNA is TGTGCCAGCAGCCCCCAGGGCTCAACAGGTTCACCCCTCCACTTT. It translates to CASSPQGSTGSPLHF.

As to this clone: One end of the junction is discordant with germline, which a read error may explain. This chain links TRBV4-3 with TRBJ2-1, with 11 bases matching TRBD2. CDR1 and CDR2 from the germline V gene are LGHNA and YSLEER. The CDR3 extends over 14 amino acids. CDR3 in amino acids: CASSQDTSGGPLVF. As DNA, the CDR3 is TGCGCCAGCAGCCAGGACACTAGCGGGGGCCCCCTGGTCTTC.

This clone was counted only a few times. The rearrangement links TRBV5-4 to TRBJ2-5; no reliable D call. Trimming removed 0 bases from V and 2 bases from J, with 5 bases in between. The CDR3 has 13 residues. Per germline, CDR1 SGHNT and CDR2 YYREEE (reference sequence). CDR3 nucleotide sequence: TGTGCCAGCAGCTTGGTTCCACAAGAGACCCAGTACTTC. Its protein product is CASSLVPQETQYF.

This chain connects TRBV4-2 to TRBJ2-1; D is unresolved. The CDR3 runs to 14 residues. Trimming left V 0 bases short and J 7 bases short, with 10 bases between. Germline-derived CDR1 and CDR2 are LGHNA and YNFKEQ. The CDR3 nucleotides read TGTGCCAGCAGCCAAGAGTTGTACCAGAATGAGCAGTTCTTC. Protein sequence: CASSQELYQNEQFF.

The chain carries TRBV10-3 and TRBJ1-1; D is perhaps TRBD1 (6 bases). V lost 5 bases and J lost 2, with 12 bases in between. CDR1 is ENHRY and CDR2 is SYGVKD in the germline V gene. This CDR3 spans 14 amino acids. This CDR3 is CAISLLGGNTEAFF. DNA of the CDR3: TGTGCCATCAGTTTATTAGGGGGTAACACTGAAGCTTTCTTT.

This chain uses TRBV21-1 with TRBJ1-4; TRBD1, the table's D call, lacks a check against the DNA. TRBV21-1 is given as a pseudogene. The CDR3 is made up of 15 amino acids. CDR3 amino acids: CATKIPRTVNEKLFF. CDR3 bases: TGTGCCACTAAAATTCCCAGGACAGTAAATGAAAAACTGTTTTTT.

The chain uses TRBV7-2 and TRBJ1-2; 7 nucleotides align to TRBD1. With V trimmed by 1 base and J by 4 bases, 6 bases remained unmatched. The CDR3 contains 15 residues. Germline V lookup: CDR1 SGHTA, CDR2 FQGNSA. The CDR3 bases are TGTGCCAGCAGCTTAGACGGGACAGCAGGCTATGGCTACACCTTC. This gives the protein CASSLDGTAGYGYTF.

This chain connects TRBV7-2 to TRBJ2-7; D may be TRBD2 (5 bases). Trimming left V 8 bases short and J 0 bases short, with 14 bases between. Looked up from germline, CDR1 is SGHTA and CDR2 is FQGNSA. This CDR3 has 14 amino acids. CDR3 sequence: CASRRGASSYEQYF. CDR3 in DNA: TGTGCCAGCCGTCGGGGAGCGAGCTCCTACGAGCAGTACTTC.

The CDR3 DNA follows: TGTGCCAGCTCACCACCGTTCAGTTCTGGGGCCAACGTCCTGACTTTC. Translating it yields CASSPPFSSGANVLTF. The gene calls are TRBV18 and TRBJ2-6; D remains unclear. Trimming removed 0 bases at V and 1 base at J, with 7 bases between. CDR3 size: 16 residues. Per germline, CDR1 KGHSH and CDR2 LQKENI.

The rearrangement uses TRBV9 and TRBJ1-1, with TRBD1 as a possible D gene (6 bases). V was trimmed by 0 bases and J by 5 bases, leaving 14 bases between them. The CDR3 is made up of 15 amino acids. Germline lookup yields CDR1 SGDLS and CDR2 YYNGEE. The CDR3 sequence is CASSVVGAGDTEAFF. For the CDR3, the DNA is TGTGCCAGCAGCGTAGTTGGGGCAGGGGATACTGAAGCTTTCTTT.

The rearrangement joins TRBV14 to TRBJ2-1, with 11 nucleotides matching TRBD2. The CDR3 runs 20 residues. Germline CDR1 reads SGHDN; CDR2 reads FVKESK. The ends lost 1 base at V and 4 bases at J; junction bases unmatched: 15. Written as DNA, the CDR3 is TGTGCCAGCAGCCAAGGTAGATTCAAGGCTAGCGGGGGGATTTACAATGAGCAGTTCTTC. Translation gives CASSQGRFKASGGIYNEQFF.

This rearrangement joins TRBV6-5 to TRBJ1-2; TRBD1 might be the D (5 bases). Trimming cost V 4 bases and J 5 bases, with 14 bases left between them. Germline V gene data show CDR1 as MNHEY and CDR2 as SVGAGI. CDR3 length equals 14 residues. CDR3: CASSSRGRLYGYTF. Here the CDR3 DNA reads TGTGCCAGCAGTTCTCGGGGGAGGTTGTATGGCTACACCTTC.

CDR3 nucleotides: TGCGCCAGCAGCCAACAGGACAGGGGGCTGACAGATACGCAGTATTTT. It translates to CASSQQDRGLTDTQYF. V usage is TRBV4-3 and J usage is TRBJ2-3, with 11 bases identical to TRBD1. Germline V lookup: CDR1 LGHNA, CDR2 YSLEER. V lost 2 bases and J lost 3; bases outside the gene matches: 4. The CDR3 extends over 16 amino acids.

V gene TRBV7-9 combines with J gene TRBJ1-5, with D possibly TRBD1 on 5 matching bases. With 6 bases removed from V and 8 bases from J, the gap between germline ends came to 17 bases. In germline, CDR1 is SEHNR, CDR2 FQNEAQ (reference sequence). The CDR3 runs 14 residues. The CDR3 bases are TGTGCCAGCAGTCTAGGATCAGGGCTTGAGCCCCAGCATTTT. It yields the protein CASSLGSGLEPQHF.

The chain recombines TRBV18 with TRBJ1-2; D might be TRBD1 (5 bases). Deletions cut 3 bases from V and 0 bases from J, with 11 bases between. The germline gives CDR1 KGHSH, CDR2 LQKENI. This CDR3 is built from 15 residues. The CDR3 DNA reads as TGTGCCAGCTCACCTAGTCAGACAGCTAACTATGGCTACACCTTC. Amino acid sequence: CASSPSQTANYGYTF.

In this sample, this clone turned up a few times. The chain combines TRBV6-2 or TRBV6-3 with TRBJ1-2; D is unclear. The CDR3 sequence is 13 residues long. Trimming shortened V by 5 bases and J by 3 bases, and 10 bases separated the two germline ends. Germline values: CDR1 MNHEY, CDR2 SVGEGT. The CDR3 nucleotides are TGTGCCAGCAGTCCGGAGTGGTACTATGGCTACACCTTC. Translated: CASSPEWYYGYTF.

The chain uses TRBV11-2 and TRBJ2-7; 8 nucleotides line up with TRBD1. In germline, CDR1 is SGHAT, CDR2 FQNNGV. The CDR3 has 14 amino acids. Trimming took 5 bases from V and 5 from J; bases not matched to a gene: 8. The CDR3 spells CASSLQGVTDEQYF. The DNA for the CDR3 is TGTGCCAGCAGCCTACAGGGGGTTACCGACGAGCAGTACTTC.

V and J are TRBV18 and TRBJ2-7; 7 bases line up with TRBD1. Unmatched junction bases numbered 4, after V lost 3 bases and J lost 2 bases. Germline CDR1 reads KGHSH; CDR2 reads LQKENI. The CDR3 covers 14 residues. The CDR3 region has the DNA TGTGCCAGCTCACCCCAGACAGGGACCTACGAGCAGTACTTC. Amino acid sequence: CASSPQTGTYEQYF.

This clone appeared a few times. In nucleotides, the CDR3 is TGTGCCAGCAGCTTTTCGGGGGTCGCGAACACCGGGGAGCTGTTTTTT. As protein: CASSFSGVANTGELFF. V gene TRBV7-9 combines with J gene TRBJ2-2; possible D gene TRBD2, 6 bases. The CDR3 totals 16 residues. Germline lookup yields CDR1 SEHNR and CDR2 FQNEAQ (reference sequence). V was clipped by 3 bases and J by 0 bases, with 11 bases between them. Full variable domain (rest looked up from reference TRBV7-9 and TRBJ2-2): DTGVSQNPRHKITKRGQNVTFRCDPISEHNRLYWYRQTLGQGPEFLTYFQNEAQLEKSRLLSDRFSAERPKGSFSTLEIQRTEQGDSAMYLCASSFSGVANTGELFFGEGSRLTVL.

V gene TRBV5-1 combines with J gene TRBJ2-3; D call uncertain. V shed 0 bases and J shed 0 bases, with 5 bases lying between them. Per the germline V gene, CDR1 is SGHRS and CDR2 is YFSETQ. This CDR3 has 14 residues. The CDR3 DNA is TGCGCCAGCAGCTTGGCCGGGAGCACAGATACGCAGTATTTT. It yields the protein CASSLAGSTDTQYF.

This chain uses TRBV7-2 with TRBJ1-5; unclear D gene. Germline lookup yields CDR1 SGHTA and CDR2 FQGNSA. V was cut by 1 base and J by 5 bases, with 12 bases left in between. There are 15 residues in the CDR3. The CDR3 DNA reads TGTGCCAGCAGCTTAGATTTCTCTTCCGATCAGCCCCAGCATTTT. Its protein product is CASSLDFSSDQPQHF. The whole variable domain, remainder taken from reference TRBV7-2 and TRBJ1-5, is GAGVSQSPSNKVTEKGKDVELRCDPISGHTALYWYRQSLGQGLEFLIYFQGNSAPDKSGLPSDRFSAERTGGSVSTLTIQRTQQEDSAVYLCASSLDFSSDQPQHFGDGTRLSIL.

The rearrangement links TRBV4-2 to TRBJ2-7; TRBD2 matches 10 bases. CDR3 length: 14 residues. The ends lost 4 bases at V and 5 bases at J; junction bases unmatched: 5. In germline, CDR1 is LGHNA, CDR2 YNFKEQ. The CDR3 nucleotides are TGTGCCAGCAGCCGGGGTAGCGGGAGGAACGAGCAGTACTTC. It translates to CASSRGSGRNEQYF.

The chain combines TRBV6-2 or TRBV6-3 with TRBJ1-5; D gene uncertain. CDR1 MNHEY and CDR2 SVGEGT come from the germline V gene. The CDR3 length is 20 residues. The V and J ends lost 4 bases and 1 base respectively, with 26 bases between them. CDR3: CASSLAKRSRSYESNQPQHF. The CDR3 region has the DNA TGTGCCAGCAGTTTGGCGAAGCGGTCCAGGTCCTATGAAAGCAATCAGCCCCAGCATTTT.